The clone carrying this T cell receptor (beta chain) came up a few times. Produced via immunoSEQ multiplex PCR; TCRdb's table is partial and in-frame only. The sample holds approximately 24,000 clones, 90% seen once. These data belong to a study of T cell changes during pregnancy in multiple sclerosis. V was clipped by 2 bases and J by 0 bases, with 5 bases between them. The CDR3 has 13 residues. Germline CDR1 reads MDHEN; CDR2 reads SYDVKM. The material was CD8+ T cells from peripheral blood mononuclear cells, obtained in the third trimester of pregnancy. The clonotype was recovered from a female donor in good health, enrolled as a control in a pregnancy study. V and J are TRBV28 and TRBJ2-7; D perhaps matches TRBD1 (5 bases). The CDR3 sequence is CASSLRGSYEQYF. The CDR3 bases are TGTGCCAGCAGTTTAAGGGGCTCCTACGAGCAGTACTTC. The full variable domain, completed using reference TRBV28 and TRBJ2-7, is DVKVTQSSRYLVKRTGEKVFLECVQDMDHENMFWYRQDPGLGLRLIYFSYDVKMKEKGDIPEGYSVSREKKERFSLILESASTNQTSMYLCASSLRGSYEQYFGPGTRLTVT.